The TCR beta chain under discussion was sequenced for a study of blood T cell repertoires in COVID-19. About this clone: The same CDR3 can be traced to other DNA sequences in this sample.

The repertoire was sequenced with immunoSEQ multiplex PCR; TCRdb's copy has only in-frame clones and lacks some. There are some 120,000 clones in the sample; roughly 74% occur only once, and over 4.5% lies in the top ten. Germline V gene sequence: CDR1 KGHSH, CDR2 LQKENI. This CDR3 has 13 amino acids. J lost 7 bases, V lost 4 bases, and 3 bases had no gene match. V usage is TRBV18 and J usage is TRBJ2-2, with TRBD1 identical over 7 bases. Sequenced sample: peripheral blood. This TCR was recovered from a man between 60 and 70 years old with acute or convalescent COVID-19. The CDR3 sequence: CASSRQGSGELFF. The CDR3, as DNA: TGTGCCAGCTCACGACAGGGTAGCGGGGAGCTGTTTTTT.